These 32 T cell receptor beta chains were sequenced from one sample in a study of early T cells in non-severe SARS-CoV-2 infection. TCRdb reprocessed the 5' RACE reads via MiXCR and lists one record per CDR3 protein. The table records approximately 56,000 distinct CDR3 sequences, over 8% of them present only once. The specimen was whole blood. All receptors derive from an adult who was a healthcare worker with PCR-confirmed SARS-CoV-2 infection or an uninfected control (not recorded which).

This clonotype has just a few counts. The V gene is TRBV12-3 or TRBV12-4, the J gene TRBJ2-3, with a tentative D call TRBD2 (6 bases). Trimming took off 6 bases at V and 7 bases at J, with 11 bases between the two ends. The CDR3 has 12 residues. The CDR3 protein is CASSRDSNTQYF. The CDR3 DNA sequence: TGTGCCAGCAGCCGGGACTCAAATACGCAGTATTTT.

This clonotype showed up many times. The genes are TRBV7-3 and TRBJ2-1; 7 bases are a match to TRBD2. The germline V gene has CDR1 SGHTA and CDR2 FQGTGA. The V gene end was trimmed by 0 bases and the J gene end by 6 bases; junction bases not matched to a gene: 2. The length of the CDR3 is 14 residues. Written as DNA, the CDR3 is TGTGCCAGCAGCTTAACCGGGACTACCAATGAGCAGTTCTTC. Its translation: CASSLTGTTNEQFF.

This clonotype was seen many times. This chain joins TRBV4-2 and TRBJ2-7; TRBD2 agrees at 15 bases. CDR1 is LGHNA and CDR2 is YNFKEQ in the germline V gene. J lost 4 bases, V lost 0 bases, and 13 bases had no gene match. This CDR3 region has 20 residues. This CDR3 is CASSQEKGSGLAGGRYEQYF. The CDR3, as DNA: TGTGCCAGCAGCCAAGAGAAAGGCTCGGGACTAGCGGGAGGTCGATACGAGCAGTACTTC.

The gene calls are TRBV30 and TRBJ2-7; TRBD1 aligns across 7 bases. The CDR3 is made up of 15 amino acids. After removal of 4 bases from V and 3 bases from J, the junction contained 12 bases not matched to a gene. Germline V gives CDR1 GTSNPN, CDR2 SVGIG (reference sequence). The CDR3 region is CAWKLTGTAYYEQYF. DNA for the CDR3: TGTGCCTGGAAACTAACCGGGACAGCTTACTACGAGCAGTACTTC. Looking up the rest from reference TRBV30 and TRBJ2-7 gives the full variable domain: SQTIHQWPATLVQPVGSPLSLECTVEGTSNPNLYWYRQAAGRGLQLLFYSVGIGQISSEVPQNLSASRPQDRQFILSSKKLLLSDSGFYLCAWKLTGTAYYEQYFGPGTRLTVT.

This clonotype was counted only a few times. The J gene is TRBJ2-5, the V gene TRBV9, with 8 bases identical to TRBD2. Trimming removed 0 bases from V and 4 bases from J; junction bases left unmatched: 5. Per the germline V gene, CDR1 is SGDLS and CDR2 is YYNGEE. CDR3 size: 15 residues. CDR3 nucleotides: TGTGCCAGCAGCGTAGTGGGACTAGGATCAGAGACCCAGTACTTC. It specifies CASSVVGLGSETQYF.

This clonotype was detected many times. CDR3 amino acids: CASTGGYSNQPQHF. The CDR3 bases are TGTGCCAGCACCGGGGGGTATAGCAATCAGCCCCAGCATTTT. The V and J genes are TRBV6-2 or TRBV6-3 and TRBJ1-5; TRBD1 might be the D (5 bases). CDR3 length: 14 amino acids. The V end lost 7 bases, the J end lost 0 bases, and 10 bases lay between the germline ends. CDR1 and CDR2 (germline): MNHEY, SVGEGT.

Only a few counts were recorded for this clonotype. This chain links TRBV6-5 with TRBJ2-7, with D perhaps TRBD1 (6 bases). Trimming took 11 bases from V and 4 from J, leaving 12 bases between them. The CDR3 is 11 amino acids. The germline V gene encodes CDR1 MNHEY and CDR2 SVGAGI. In DNA form, the CDR3 reads TGTGCCTCCGGGACACAGTACGAGCAGTACTTC. This codes for CASGTQYEQYF.

Only a few counts were recorded for this clonotype. This chain links TRBV7-2 with TRBJ2-5; D is possibly TRBD1 (5 bases). V lost 5 bases to trimming and J lost 1 base, with 14 bases between them. The CDR3 is made up of 15 amino acids. Germline lookup yields CDR1 SGHTA and CDR2 FQGNSA. The CDR3 region has the DNA TGTGCCAGCAGCCTGGCGACAGTTCGCCAAGAGACCCAGTACTTC. Protein: CASSLATVRQETQYF.

This clonotype was counted ten times or more. This sequence joins TRBV7-2 and TRBJ1-1; D is undetermined. There are 13 residues in the CDR3. Germline V gene lookup returns CDR1 SGHTA and CDR2 FQGNSA. Trimming took 1 base from V and 5 from J, leaving 8 bases between them. The CDR3 coding sequence is TGTGCCAGCAGCTTAGATCTGGGGACTGAAGCTTTCTTT. Amino acids: CASSLDLGTEAFF.

This clonotype appeared many times. The CDR3 reads CASSFRGGTEAFF. The CDR3, as DNA: TGTGCCAGCAGCTTCAGGGGGGGTACTGAAGCTTTCTTT. The chain combines TRBV5-4 with TRBJ1-1; 7 bases are a match to TRBD1. Germline trimming cut 2 bases from V and 5 bases from J; bases unmatched to any gene: 3. Germline loops: CDR1 SGHNT, CDR2 YYREEE (reference sequence). The CDR3 sequence is 13 residues long.

This clonotype turned up a few times. The junction differs from germline at one of its ends, possibly a read error. The chain is built from TRBV9 and TRBJ2-7; tentative D call: TRBD1 (5 bases). Per the germline V gene, CDR1 is SGDLS and CDR2 is YYNGEE. CDR3 size: 14 residues. CDR3 bases: TGTGCCAGCAGCGTAAGGGGCAACTCCTATGAGCAGTACTTC. It specifies CASSVRGNSYEQYF.

This chain connects TRBV4-3 to TRBJ2-1; D is ambiguous. The CDR3 extends over 15 amino acids. With 1 base removed from V and 4 bases from J, the gap between germline ends came to 11 bases. Germline V gives CDR1 LGHNA, CDR2 YSLEER. The CDR3 coding sequence is TGCGCCAGCAGCCAAGGACGACAAGCTTACAATGAGCAGTTCTTC. Its protein product is CASSQGRQAYNEQFF.

In its sample, this clonotype was seen many times. V gene TRBV5-1 combines with J gene TRBJ2-5; no firm D call. Deletions cut 2 bases from V and 2 bases from J, with 10 bases between. Germline V gene lookup returns CDR1 SGHRS and CDR2 YFSETQ. This CDR3 has 14 residues. The DNA for the CDR3 is TGCGCCAGCAGCTTCTCGACCTTACAAGAGACCCAGTACTTC. Its translation is CASSFSTLQETQYF.

The sample holds a few counts of this clonotype. The chain employs TRBV28 and TRBJ1-4; TRBD1 agrees at 7 bases. Germline trimming cut 5 bases from V and 8 bases from J; bases unmatched to any gene: 11. This CDR3 spans 15 amino acids. From germline, CDR1 is MDHEN and CDR2 SYDVKM. The CDR3 bases are TGTGCCAGCAGTGCCCTGTCAGGGGGTGAGGAAAAACTGTTTTTT. Its translation: CASSALSGGEEKLFF.

This clonotype was seen a handful of times. V and J are TRBV7-9 and TRBJ2-3, with D perhaps TRBD1 or TRBD2 (5 bases each). The CDR3 has 11 residues. From germline, CDR1 is SEHNR and CDR2 FQNEAQ (reference sequence). V was shortened by 11 bases and J by 6 bases, with 12 bases between the two germline ends. For the CDR3, the DNA is TGTGCCGGGGTGGGGGATGATACGCAGTATTTT. The encoded protein is CAGVGDDTQYF.

This clonotype was detected many times. This chain uses TRBV7-2 with TRBJ2-7; the match to TRBD1 covers 8 bases. V lost 4 bases to trimming and J lost 4 bases; unmatched junction nucleotides: 6. The germline CDR1 and CDR2 sequences are SGHTA and FQGNSA. The CDR3 is 14 residues long. The CDR3 DNA is TGTGCCAGCAGCTCCCGGACAGGGCAATACGAGCAGTACTTC. This sequence encodes CASSSRTGQYEQYF.

The CDR3 DNA sequence: TGTGCCAGCAGCCAAGATGAAGACTGGGTCGGAGAGACCCAGTACTTC. Protein: CASSQDEDWVGETQYF. The chain has TRBV14 and TRBJ2-5; D unresolved. V was pared by 0 bases and J by 4 bases, with 15 bases between. CDR1 is SGHDN and CDR2 is FVKESK in the germline V gene. This CDR3 spans 16 amino acids.

A note on this clonotype: This may come from a read error, since a much larger clone is one base off. V and J are TRBV25-1 and TRBJ2-3, with TRBD1 identical over 12 bases. The germline V gene encodes CDR1 MGHDK and CDR2 SYGVNS. J was trimmed by 0 bases and V by 10 bases; bases with no gene match: 11. This CDR3 is 17 amino acids long. The CDR3 sequence is CANRAGTGGFSTDTQYF. The CDR3 coding sequence is TGTGCCAACAGAGCCGGGACAGGGGGCTTTAGCACAGATACGCAGTATTTT. Based on the CDR3 plus reference TRBV25-1 and TRBJ2-3, the full variable domain is EADIYQTPRYLVIGTGKKITLECSQTMGHDKMYWYQQDPGMELHLIHYSYGVNSTEKGDLSSESTVSRIRTEHFPLTLESARPSHTSQYLCANRAGTGGFSTDTQYFGPGTRLTVL.

The chain uses TRBV29-1 and TRBJ2-1; 7 bases fit TRBD2. With 6 bases clipped from V and 0 bases from J, the junction kept 2 bases outside the gene matches. CDR1 SQVTM and CDR2 ANQGSEA come from the germline V gene. This CDR3 comprises 13 residues. This CDR3 reads CSVGTNSYNEQFF. Here the CDR3 DNA reads TGCAGCGTAGGGACTAACTCCTACAATGAGCAGTTCTTC.

The CDR3 coding sequence is TGTGCCAGCAGTTTAATAGTTACGGGGGAGCTGTTTTTT. Its protein product is CASSLIVTGELFF. V gene TRBV12-3 or TRBV12-4 combines with J gene TRBJ2-2; D is unresolved. The CDR3 has 13 residues. V lost 2 bases and J lost 8, with 9 bases in between.

In this sample, this clonotype turned up many times. CDR3 sequence reads: CASSHRVANTGELFF. CDR3 nucleotides: TGTGCCAGCAGCCACAGGGTAGCGAACACCGGGGAGCTGTTTTTT. The chain uses TRBV4-2 and TRBJ2-2, with D possibly matching TRBD1 (5 bases). Trimming stripped 3 bases from V and 0 bases from J, with 8 bases between. Germline loops: CDR1 LGHNA, CDR2 YNFKEQ. This CDR3 is built from 15 residues.

Many counts were recorded for this clonotype. This chain links TRBV27 with TRBJ1-1; unclear D gene. Germline lookup yields CDR1 MNHEY and CDR2 SMNVEV (reference sequence). V was trimmed by 7 bases and J by 1 base, leaving 4 bases between them. The CDR3 sequence is 11 residues long. The CDR3 bases are TGTGCCAGCATTGAGAACACTGAAGCTTTCTTT. As protein: CASIENTEAFF.

This rearrangement joins TRBV12-3 or TRBV12-4 to TRBJ1-5; D unclear. Trimming removed 5 bases at V and 0 bases at J, with 11 bases between. CDR3 size: 15 residues. CDR3 loop: CASSPSSYSNQPQHF. The CDR3 nucleotides read TGTGCCAGCAGTCCGTCGTCCTATAGCAATCAGCCCCAGCATTTT.

This clonotype was recorded at least ten times. The chain recombines TRBV19 with TRBJ1-2; weak D call: TRBD1 (5 bases). Trimming left V 7 bases short and J 2 bases short, with 11 bases between. The CDR3 runs 13 residues. Germline loops: CDR1 LNHDA, CDR2 SQIVND (reference sequence). CDR3 DNA sequence: TGTGCCAGTAATGAAGGGGAGAACTATGGCTACACCTTC. It encodes CASNEGENYGYTF.

The chain combines TRBV7-3 with TRBJ2-3; 11 nucleotides line up with TRBD2. The V gene's germline CDR1 is SGHTA and CDR2 FQGTGA. CDR3 length equals 16 residues. Trimming cost V 4 bases and J 2 bases; bases outside gene matches: 5. The CDR3 loop reads CASSSELAGATDTQYF. The CDR3 DNA is TGTGCCAGCAGCTCAGAACTAGCGGGAGCCACAGATACGCAGTATTTT.

Ten or more counts support this clonotype. The rearrangement uses TRBV7-6 and TRBJ2-7; D call uncertain. This CDR3 is built from 16 residues. V lost 3 bases and J 1 base, leaving 16 bases between the germline ends. Germline V gene data show CDR1 as SGHVS and CDR2 as FNYEAQ. The CDR3 DNA reads as TGTGCCAGCAGCTTGGCTTCCGGACCGCCGTCCTACGAGCAGTACTTC. As protein: CASSLASGPPSYEQYF.

In its sample, this clonotype was seen many times. The J gene is TRBJ2-3, the V gene TRBV20-1; maybe TRBD2 (5 bases). Trimming took 3 bases from V and 0 from J, leaving 10 bases between them. Germline V lookup: CDR1 DFQATT, CDR2 SNEGSKA (reference sequence). There are 14 residues in the CDR3. CDR3 amino acids: CSARSGISTDTQYF. CDR3 DNA sequence: TGCAGTGCTAGGAGCGGCATCAGCACAGATACGCAGTATTTT.

This clonotype was seen repeatedly, ten times or more. The chain uses TRBV7-2 and TRBJ1-2; TRBD1 matches 7 bases. CDR3 length: 13 residues. After removal of 5 bases from V and 7 bases from J, the junction contained 7 bases not matched to a gene. Germline CDR1 reads SGHTA; CDR2 reads FQGNSA. The CDR3 DNA reads as TGTGCCAGCAGCATCGACAGGGACGGTGGCTACACCTTC. It encodes CASSIDRDGGYTF.

The chain combines TRBV7-9 with TRBJ2-7; D gene ambiguous. V was trimmed by 2 bases and J by 0 bases, leaving 11 bases between them. Germline assignment: CDR1 SEHNR and CDR2 FQNEAQ (reference sequence). CDR3 length: 15 amino acids. The CDR3 DNA reads as TGTGCCAGCAGCTTAAACCCCTCCGTCTCCTACGAGCAGTACTTC. Its translation: CASSLNPSVSYEQYF.

The chain carries TRBV6-6 and TRBJ2-7; TRBD2 is a possible D gene (6 bases). Looked up from germline, CDR1 is MNHNY and CDR2 is SVGAGI (reference sequence). This CDR3 spans 16 amino acids. The V end was cut by 2 bases, the J end by 3 bases, with 17 bases between. CDR3 nucleotide sequence: TGTGCCAGCAGTTACCCGGGACTCCCGAAGGGCTACGAGCAGTACTTC. It yields the protein CASSYPGLPKGYEQYF.

This clonotype was seen ten or more times. The rearrangement uses TRBV6-2 or TRBV6-3 and TRBJ2-1; D remains ambiguous. The germline V and J ends were trimmed by 6 bases and 6 bases, with 6 bases remaining between them. Germline V gives CDR1 MNHEY, CDR2 SVGEGT. The CDR3 has 11 residues. CDR3 nucleotides: TGTGCCAGCAGGAGAGGCAATGAGCAGTTCTTC. This gives the protein CASRRGNEQFF.

This clonotype was detected many times. V usage is TRBV18 and J usage is TRBJ2-7; D may be TRBD1 (5 bases). V dropped 5 bases and J dropped 6 bases, with 8 bases sitting between them. Germline CDR1 is KGHSH and CDR2 is LQKENI. The CDR3 covers 11 residues. CDR3 protein: CASSSGSEQYF. The DNA of the CDR3 is TGTGCCAGCTCATCAGGGTCCGAGCAGTACTTC.